The clone carrying this T cell receptor (beta chain) was seen ten or more times. Its antigen is still unknown. The source of the sample is a study of T cells in Graves' hyperthyroidism and ophthalmopathy. Study observations and caveats: In validation, the model predicted ophthalmopathy. These predictions came a median about 6.8 months before onset. In blood, most of the thyroid clonotypes expanded above 0.001 were also present. Stable hyperthyroidism and ophthalmopathy were separated using 13 V-J signatures.

Absent ophthalmopathy progression within 18 months defined stable Graves' hyperthyroidism. The CDR3 length is 15 residues. The V end lost 5 bases, the J end lost 4 bases, and 17 bases lay between the germline ends. Per germline, CDR1 LNHDA and CDR2 SQIVND (reference sequence). Amplification of TCR beta CDR3 regions used RNA as the template. HTBI primers were the set used in a first-round RT-PCR of the TCR CDR3. Each CDR3 protein gets one entry after TCRdb re-called the multiplex PCR reads with MiXCR. The repertoire holds roughly 380,000 distinct CDR3 sequences, with over 11% as singletons. The TCR sequence derives from a woman aged 55-70 years with Graves' hyperthyroidism. The sample comprised blood. The chain has TRBV19 and TRBJ2-5; D call uncertain. CDR3 DNA sequence: TGTGCCAGTAGTTTCGCCGCCGGCCCTCGAGAGACCCAGTACTTC. Translated: CASSFAAGPRETQYF.